This TCR beta chain is from a study of CD8+ T cells in alopecia areata. As regards this clone: Its antigen is unknown. The junction and the germline gene differ at one end; a read error may be behind it.

The CDR3 extends over 14 amino acids. Germline CDR1 and CDR2: SSHAT and FNYEAQ (reference sequence). As to treatment: oral pan-JAK inhibitor, 5-10 mg twice daily. Patients with alopecia areata provided lesional scalp punch biopsies as well as peripheral blood. RNA was extracted and reverse transcribed into cDNA as the sequencing template. Measured with immunoSEQ multiplex PCR; TCRdb has only the in-frame clones, and not every one. The data show about 100,000 clones, about 60% seen once. Regarding the study as a whole: Many expanded lesional clones remained in scalp and blood on tofacitinib.

This chain joins TRBV7-7 and TRBJ2-3, with a possible D match to TRBD2 (6 bases). The sequence was collected from a human donor with alopecia areata. The material sequenced was CD8+ T cells sorted from blood, taken around week 55, from a patient treated with tofacitinib. The DNA for the CDR3 is TGTGCTAGCAGCGCTAGCGAACTCACAGATACGCAGTATTTT. Amino acids: CASSASELTDTQYF.